The clone carrying this TCR beta chain was detected once. Profiling relied on immunoSEQ multiplex PCR, and the TCRdb table lists in-frame clones only, not all of them. The sample carries about 210,000 clones, 75% to 90% recorded once. The entry originates in a study of blood T cell repertoires in COVID-19. The receptor's source is a middle-aged woman with acute or convalescent COVID-19. The material sequenced was peripheral blood.

The CDR3 reads CASSARRPREGKLFF. CDR3 bases: TGTGCCAGCAGTGCTAGACGGCCGAGGGAGGGAAAACTGTTTTTT. This chain joins TRBV2 and TRBJ1-4; D is uncertain. CDR1 and CDR2 (germline): SNHLY, FYNNEI. The CDR3 is 15 amino acids. V lost 4 bases to trimming and J lost 10 bases, with 19 bases between them.